This is a list of T cell receptor beta chains from one sample in a study of sequential checkpoint blockade in melanoma. Using immunoSEQ multiplex PCR, the repertoire was profiled, and TCRdb retains in-frame clones only, with some absent. Here the sample spans roughly 12,000 clones, 74% being singletons. The sample consisted of CD8+ T cells sorted from blood (inferred from file names), taken from a patient given nivolumab and ipilimumab in sequence. These receptors all stem from a human donor with melanoma. CDR3s include the opening cysteine and the closing phenylalanine or tryptophan. The D gene is left open where the match is weak. Not every row has a clone size; where given, it reads once, few, many or a size class.

D gene	clone size	J gene	V gene	CDR3 DNA	CDR3 protein
TRBD1	.	TRBJ1-5	TRBV28	TGTGCCAGCAGTCGGGACAGGGGTCTCGAGAAGCCCCAGCATTTT	CASSRDRGLEKPQHF
.	few	TRBJ2-7	TRBV7-3	TGTGCCAGCAGCTTAGACACAGCCTACGAGCAGTACTTC	CASSLDTAYEQYF
TRBD1	.	TRBJ2-7	TRBV7-2	TGTGCCAGCAGCCCCCACAGGGGGCTTTCCTACGAGCAGTACTTC	CASSPHRGLSYEQYF
TRBD1	.	TRBJ1-1	TRBV19	TGTGCCAGTAGTATAGATCCCACAGGGGAGGACACTGAAGCTTTCTTT	CASSIDPTGEDTEAFF
.	.	TRBJ1-6	TRBV6-1	TGTGCCACGCCGGGCACCGGGGATAATTCACCCCTCCACTTT	CATPGTGDNSPLHF
.	few	TRBJ1-5	TRBV28	TGTGCCAGCAGCCTTATGACAGGCGTTAATCAGCCCCAGCATTTT	CASSLMTGVNQPQHF
TRBD1	.	TRBJ2-7	TRBV7-8	TGTGCCAGCCAAGAAGCCGGGACAGGGACCTACGAGCAGTACTTC	CASQEAGTGTYEQYF
TRBD2	.	TRBJ2-5	TRBV28	TGTGCCAGCAGTTACTTAGCGGGCCAAGAGACCCAGTACTTC	CASSYLAGQETQYF
.	.	TRBJ2-7	TRBV11-2	TGTGCCAGCAGTCAGCGGACCCTTGCCTACGAGCAGTACTTC	CASSQRTLAYEQYF
TRBD1	.	TRBJ1-2	TRBV6-5	TGTGCCAGCAGGACAGGGGGCGACGGCTACACCTTC	CASRTGGDGYTF